This T cell receptor (beta chain) was found in a study of cytomegalovirus exposure and HLA in healthy donors. The PCR was carried out with 60 Vbeta primers and 13 Jbeta primers. The data were produced by immunoSEQ multiplex PCR, yet TCRdb's version contains in-frame clones alone and is incomplete. Seen here are some 98,000 clones, about 81% observed once, and the top ten hold approximately 1.5%. This TCR came from a man in his forties in good health and CMV-seronegative. Sequenced sample: PBMCs.

CDR3 in amino acids: CAGWRQGEGKLFF. DNA of the CDR3: TGTGCCGGATGGAGACAGGGGGAGGGAAAACTGTTTTTT. The chain links TRBV7-9 to TRBJ1-4, with 9 bases matching TRBD1. The germline V gene encodes CDR1 SEHNR and CDR2 FQNEAQ (reference sequence). V was pared by 11 bases and J by 10 bases, with 11 bases of the junction left unmatched. CDR3 size: 13 residues. The full variable domain, in which reference TRBV7-9 and TRBJ1-4 provide the parts outside the CDR3, is DTGVSQNPRHKITKRGQNVTFRCDPISEHNRLYWYRQTLGQGPEFLTYFQNEAQLEKSRLLSDRFSAERPKGSFSTLEIQRTEQGDSAMYLCAGWRQGEGKLFFGSGTQLSVL.